This paragraph reports one T cell receptor beta chain. Per germline, CDR1 SGHDT and CDR2 YYEEEE. Germline trimming cut 2 bases from V and 5 bases from J; bases unmatched to any gene: 3. The CDR3 length is 15 residues. Per the authors' pipeline: Reference gene primer amplification in the assay estimated nucleated cell counts. Produced via immunoSEQ multiplex PCR; TCRdb's table is partial and in-frame only. V, J and clone size reflect that table, while D and trimming were determined from the DNA. The table includes approximately 150,000 clones, roughly 82% detected once. This entry belongs to a study of blood T cell repertoires in COVID-19. The wider study: Some COVID-19 samples were acute and others convalescent; all came from the United States, Italy and Spain. T cells, B-cell-depleted T cells, or PBMCs supplied cDNA or gDNA.

The sequenced sample was peripheral blood. The sequence came from a human donor in a cohort sampled during active COVID-19. The chain has TRBV5-6 and TRBJ2-5, with 13 positions matching TRBD2. CDR3 region: CASSLLAGGAETQYF. As DNA, the CDR3 is TGTGCCAGCAGCTTACTAGCGGGGGGGGCCGAGACCCAGTACTTC.